This TCR beta chain was sequenced in a study of human T cells and chemical hapten exposure. As for this clonotype: The CDR3 does not end in the conserved phenylalanine or tryptophan, so this is likely a read error.

J was trimmed by 5 bases and V by 6 bases; bases with no gene match: 4. This CDR3 has 13 amino acids. Time point in this sample: patch test 1, 2 weeks after DPC sensitization. Stated treatment: therapeutic diphenylcyclopropenone sensitization with weekly scalp DPC. Donors, patients with alopecia ranging from 18 to 70 years old and judged suitable for DPC, provided samples. Individual cDNA molecules in this library carried unique molecular identifiers. TCRdb analysed the RACE reads with MiXCR anew, one entry per CDR3 protein. The sample holds approximately 90,000 distinct CDR3 sequences, about 11% seen once.

Sequenced material: whole blood, taken in connection with sensitization to the hapten diphenylcyclopropenone (DPC). This clonotype originated in a man aged 40-55 years with alopecia areata. Some clones in this sample may be carry-over from other donors' samples. J is TRBJ1-5 and V is TRBV12-3 or TRBV12-4; 7 positions match TRBD1. CDR3: CASRRQGYQPQHL. The CDR3 DNA follows: TGTGCCAGCAGGAGACAGGGTTATCAGCCCCAGCATTTG.